The rows below give T cell receptor beta chains drawn from one sample of a study of T cells in Graves' hyperthyroidism and ophthalmopathy. MiXCR, applied by TCRdb to the multiplex PCR reads, yields one record per CDR3 protein. This table has 650,000 to 800,000 distinct CDR3 sequences, 40% to 55% appearing once. The sample consisted of peripheral blood or thyroid tissue (not recorded which). The receptors shown here come from an adult man with Graves' disease, either hyperthyroidism or ophthalmopathy (not recorded which). Each CDR3 is given with its conserved first and last residue. Each record gives: clone size, D gene, V gene, J gene, CDR3 protein, CDR3 DNA. A D gene is named only where the DNA matches it firmly. Some rows mark clone size as missing; the rest say once, few, many or name a class of expanded clone.

clone_size: few
d_call: -
v_call: TRBV29-1
j_call: TRBJ1-1
cdr3_aa: CSGGGHGNTEAFF
cdr3_nt: TGCAGCGGGGGGGGACACGGCAACACTGAAGCTTTCTTT

clone_size: few
d_call: TRBD1
v_call: TRBV5-1
j_call: TRBJ1-1
cdr3_aa: CASSLAGTGGLNTEAFF
cdr3_nt: TGCGCCAGCAGCTTGGCTGGAACAGGGGGCCTGAACACTGAAGCTTTCTTT

clone_size: many
d_call: TRBD1
v_call: TRBV24-1
j_call: TRBJ1-1
cdr3_aa: CATSPRDRELGTEAFF
cdr3_nt: TGTGCCACCAGCCCCCGGGACAGGGAATTGGGCACTGAAGCTTTCTTT

clone_size: few
d_call: -
v_call: TRBV5-4
j_call: TRBJ2-5
cdr3_aa: CASSLARQGPKTQYF
cdr3_nt: TGTGCCAGCAGCTTGGCGAGGCAGGGGCCCAAGACCCAGTACTTC

clone_size: few
d_call: -
v_call: TRBV12-3/TRBV12-4
j_call: TRBJ1-1
cdr3_aa: CASNGPPNTEAFF
cdr3_nt: TGTGCCAGCAACGGGCCTCCGAACACTGAAGCTTTCTTT

clone_size: -
d_call: -
v_call: TRBV15
j_call: TRBJ1-5
cdr3_aa: CATSRGGVGNQPQHF
cdr3_nt: TGTGCCACCAGCAGAGGGGGTGTTGGCAATCAGCCCCAGCATTTT

clone_size: -
d_call: -
v_call: TRBV9
j_call: TRBJ2-7
cdr3_aa: CASSSGHYEQYF
cdr3_nt: TGTGCCAGCAGTTCGGGACACTACGAGCAGTACTTC

clone_size: once
d_call: -
v_call: TRBV6-4
j_call: TRBJ1-2
cdr3_aa: CASSDEGGTGYTF
cdr3_nt: TGTGCCAGCAGTGACGAGGGGGGAACTGGCTACACCTTC

clone_size: few
d_call: TRBD2
v_call: TRBV7-8
j_call: TRBJ2-5
cdr3_aa: CASSRDYQETQYF
cdr3_nt: TGTGCCAGCAGCCGGGACTATCAAGAGACCCAGTACTTC

clone_size: -
d_call: -
v_call: TRBV7-6
j_call: TRBJ2-5
cdr3_aa: CASSQDISWTQYF
cdr3_nt: TGCGCCAGCAGCCAAGATATAAGCTGGACCCAGTACTTC

clone_size: few
d_call: -
v_call: TRBV2
j_call: TRBJ2-5
cdr3_aa: CASTKDIARETQYF
cdr3_nt: TGTGCCAGCACAAAGGACATAGCCAGGGAGACCCAGTACTTC

clone_size: -
d_call: -
v_call: TRBV6-5
j_call: TRBJ2-7
cdr3_aa: CATGWGSEYF
cdr3_nt: TGTGCTACTGGATGGGGGTCGGAGTACTTC

clone_size: many
d_call: TRBD1
v_call: TRBV7-8
j_call: TRBJ2-7
cdr3_aa: CASSTDRGPYEQYF
cdr3_nt: TGTGCCAGCAGTACGGACAGGGGGCCTTACGAGCAGTACTTC

clone_size: few
d_call: -
v_call: TRBV7-3
j_call: TRBJ2-7
cdr3_aa: CASSSIRTRDLSYEQYF
cdr3_nt: TGTGCCAGCAGCTCAATACGGACGCGGGACTTATCCTACGAGCAGTACTTC

clone_size: many
d_call: -
v_call: TRBV15
j_call: TRBJ1-4
cdr3_aa: CATSRVGEANEKLFF
cdr3_nt: TGTGCCACCAGCAGAGTGGGGGAGGCTAATGAAAAACTGTTTTTT

clone_size: -
d_call: -
v_call: TRBV19
j_call: TRBJ1-1
cdr3_aa: CASLRFTEAFF
cdr3_nt: TGTGCCAGCTTGAGGTTCACTGAAGCTTTCTTT

clone_size: few
d_call: -
v_call: TRBV6-6
j_call: TRBJ2-7
cdr3_aa: CATFLANEQYF
cdr3_nt: TGTGCCACCTTTCTAGCGAACGAGCAGTACTTC

clone_size: -
d_call: -
v_call: TRBV10-3
j_call: TRBJ2-7
cdr3_aa: CAITGERLLEQYF
cdr3_nt: TGTGCCATCACTGGGGAGAGGCTGCTCGAGCAGTACTTC

clone_size: many
d_call: TRBD1
v_call: TRBV10-2
j_call: TRBJ1-3
cdr3_aa: CASSGAADRAGNTIYF
cdr3_nt: TGCGCCAGCAGTGGGGCCGCGGACAGGGCTGGAAACACCATATATTTT

clone_size: few
d_call: -
v_call: TRBV7-4
j_call: TRBJ1-6
cdr3_aa: CASSVERVVDNSPLHF
cdr3_nt: TGTGCCAGCAGCGTTGAAAGGGTAGTCGACAATTCACCCCTCCACTTT

clone_size: many
d_call: -
v_call: TRBV7-8
j_call: TRBJ1-2
cdr3_aa: CASSTPPAYGYTF
cdr3_nt: TGTGCCAGCAGCACGCCCCCAGCTTATGGCTACACCTTC

clone_size: many
d_call: -
v_call: TRBV5-4
j_call: TRBJ1-5
cdr3_aa: CASSLQASNQPQHF
cdr3_nt: TGTGCCAGCAGCTTACAGGCTAGCAATCAGCCCCAGCATTTT

clone_size: many
d_call: TRBD1
v_call: TRBV7-8
j_call: TRBJ1-3
cdr3_aa: CASSLPGFGQGVPGNTIYF
cdr3_nt: TGTGCCAGCAGCTTACCCGGGTTCGGACAGGGGGTCCCTGGAAACACCATATATTTT